These T cell receptor beta chains were read from a single sample in a study of patients and donors after allogeneic stem cell transplantation. Via MiXCR, TCRdb re-called the RT-PCR reads, giving one row per CDR3 protein. The profile shows fewer than 500,000 distinct CDR3 sequences, 16% of them singletons. Sequencing was done on a sample of blood, either unsorted or a sorted T cell fraction (not recorded which). The receptor set was obtained from a human donor who was either an allogeneic HSCT recipient or a stem cell or donor lymphocyte infusion donor (not recorded which). It is not recorded whose cells these are; they may come from a transplant donor. Each CDR3 is given with its conserved first and last residue.

TRBJ2-3,TRBV11-2,CASNFRLAGETDTQYF
TRBJ2-7,TRBV23-1,CASSQSLREQGSYEQYF
TRBJ1-4,TRBV12-3/TRBV12-4,CASSSDRGNEKLFF
TRBJ2-3,TRBV9,CASSVASGSTDTQYF
TRBJ2-1,TRBV5-1,CASSPTPTGVRNEQFF
TRBJ1-2,TRBV7-8,CASSPQGASRGYTF
TRBJ2-7,TRBV7-9,CASSLRGALSYEQYF
TRBJ1-2,TRBV6-5,CASSYSTGGGDGYTF
TRBJ2-7,TRBV3-1,CASSRDSNEQYF
TRBJ2-7,TRBV7-9,CASTTRFEQYF
TRBJ1-2,TRBV7-9,CASSLTAPNYGYTF
TRBJ1-2,TRBV27,CASSLGVRGYTF
TRBJ2-7,TRBV21-1,CAPGVYEQYF
TRBJ2-1,TRBV6-5,CASSYSLAGGEQFF
TRBJ2-3,TRBV7-9,CASSPLLAGEPDTQYF
TRBJ2-1,TRBV29-1,CLITPLGGGQYEQFF
TRBJ1-1,TRBV4-1,CASSQDRRAEAFF
TRBJ2-7,TRBV1,CTSSQDETSEFVTYEQYF
TRBJ2-1,TRBV6-2/TRBV6-3,CASLPLVGGRNEQFF
TRBJ2-7,TRBV20-1,CSASKGPTGREQYF
TRBJ2-2,TRBV4-1,CASSQEGSGTGKSTGELFF
TRBJ1-5,TRBV9,CASSVEGAVQPQHF
TRBJ1-1,TRBV6-1,CASSAGQGVVTEAFF
TRBJ1-4,TRBV5-5,CASSRPGGGEKLFF
TRBJ2-1,TRBV15,CATSSQLQGARYNEQFF
TRBJ2-5,TRBV7-6,CASSPWGGENPETQYF
TRBJ2-5,TRBV6-1,CASSPGRGWEETQYF
TRBJ2-7,TRBV2,CASSSGPTYEQYF
TRBJ2-1,TRBV15,CATSRAGLAGDFSYNEQFF
TRBJ2-1,TRBV30,CAWSEWGQFNEQFF
TRBJ2-1,TRBV9,CASSVGAGDPYNEQFF
TRBJ2-7,TRBV4-1,CASSQSKTPYEQYF
TRBJ2-5,TRBV27,CASSLFGETQYF
TRBJ2-7,TRBV20-1,CSARGTVYEQYF
TRBJ1-1,TRBV6-1,CASRDRGLTEAFF
TRBJ2-5,TRBV28,CASSPPGRQETQYF
TRBJ1-2,TRBV7-8,CASSHNLMQGANYGYTF
TRBJ2-1,TRBV11-2,CPGPPDEQFF
TRBJ2-3,TRBV3-1,CASSQVGRGSTTDTQYF
TRBJ1-3,TRBV5-1,CASSLPDASSGNTIYF
TRBJ2-7,TRBV4-3,CASSQEGDRPTYEQYF
TRBJ2-1,TRBV6-5,CASSYGAYNEQFF
TRBJ2-7,TRBV12-3/TRBV12-4,CASSPRQGGSYEQYF
TRBJ1-1,TRBV6-1,CASSLYYGEGTEAFF
TRBJ1-3,TRBV12-3/TRBV12-4,CASSEAGGNTIYF
TRBJ2-7,TRBV15,CATSSPRPSGIYEQYF
TRBJ2-7,TRBV12-3/TRBV12-4,CASSFTGTSYEQYF
TRBJ1-4,TRBV29-1,CSVSGVATNEKLFF
TRBJ1-6,TRBV20-1,CSARGVGGSSSYNSPLHF
TRBJ2-1,TRBV12-3/TRBV12-4,CASSGQGVSYNEQFF
TRBJ1-6,TRBV20-1,CSASPGQSHNSPLHF
TRBJ2-5,TRBV7-6,CASSLVGFLGRGEETQYF
TRBJ2-3,TRBV29-1,CSVGGREFADTQYF
TRBJ2-7,TRBV11-2,CASSLDRTYSYEQYF
TRBJ2-7,TRBV7-2,CASSLTSGSYQQYF